The clone carrying this TCR beta chain came up many times. What it recognizes is unknown. The data were taken from a study of regulatory T cells in long-lasting Graves disease. Study findings and constraints: Persistent disease samples used TRBV28, TRBJ1-2 and TRBJ2-5 preferentially. New patients shared more than 750 public clonotypes, fewer than the 2,500 to 3,000 shared by persistent patients. The sample size was small, and this may have reduced accuracy.

TCR beta libraries were built with iRepertoire HTBI primers and Arm-PCR of CDR3 regions. One entry per CDR3 protein results from TCRdb running MiXCR on the multiplex PCR reads. The data contain a few hundred thousand distinct CDR3 sequences, 20% to 30% of them seen just once; the ten biggest clones take up about 26%. Time point of the sample: persistent/refractory GD, antithyroid drugs over 5 years with positive TRAb. PBMCs provided the RNA from which the TCR library was made. The V gene's germline CDR1 is MNHEY and CDR2 SMNVEV (reference sequence). After removal of 5 bases from V and 6 bases from J, the junction contained 3 bases not matched to a gene. This CDR3 spans 13 amino acids.

This sequence joins TRBV27 and TRBJ1-2; 10 bases are shared with TRBD1. This TCR was sampled from a female donor with Graves disease. The source material was peripheral blood mononuclear cells (PBMCs), sampled when the disease was refractory, from a patient treated with antithyroid drugs. The CDR3 region is CASSRQGADGYTF. The CDR3 DNA is TGTGCCAGCAGTCGACAGGGGGCAGATGGCTACACCTTC.